Each of the 4 T cell receptor beta chains below was sequenced from the same sample in a study of T cell repertoires in cytomegalovirus infection. TCRdb fed the reads into MiXCR, producing one record per CDR3 protein. The table includes some 300,000 distinct CDR3 sequences, 15% to 20% detected once. Sequencing used PBMCs. Receptors originate from a human donor in good health (CMV status not recorded). Some clones in this sample may be carry-over from other donors' samples.

The chain is built from TRBV28 and TRBJ2-7; D may correspond to TRBD1 or TRBD2 (6 bases each). The CDR3 has 14 amino acids. Trimming pared 6 bases from V and 5 bases from J, leaving 17 bases between. Germline assignment: CDR1 MDHEN and CDR2 SYDVKM. CDR3 DNA: TGTGCCAGCAGGGGAGGTGGCAGGGGCAACGAGCAGTACTTC. Translation: CASRGGGRGNEQYF. Based on the CDR3 plus reference TRBV28 and TRBJ2-7, the full variable domain is DVKVTQSSRYLVKRTGEKVFLECVQDMDHENMFWYRQDPGLGLRLIYFSYDVKMKEKGDIPEGYSVSREKKERFSLILESASTNQTSMYLCASRGGGRGNEQYFGPGTRLTVT.

The CDR3 sequence is CASSLSGDFGELFF. The DNA of the CDR3 is TGCGCCAGCAGCTTGTCAGGGGACTTCGGGGAGCTGTTTTTT. The V call is TRBV5-1, the J call TRBJ2-2; perhaps D is TRBD1 or TRBD2 (6 bases each). Germline assignment: CDR1 SGHRS and CDR2 YFSETQ. The CDR3 covers 14 residues. Trimming took off 1 base at V and 7 bases at J, with 11 bases between the two ends.

The chain carries TRBV20-1 and TRBJ1-5; D remains unclear. The CDR3 spans 14 residues. CDR1 and CDR2 from the germline V gene are DFQATT and SNEGSKA (reference sequence). Trimming took off 0 bases at V and 0 bases at J, with 6 bases between the two ends. CDR3 residues: CSARDLSSNQPQHF. The DNA of the CDR3 is TGCAGTGCTAGAGACCTCAGTAGCAATCAGCCCCAGCATTTT.

This clonotype was detected ten times or more. The CDR3 here is CASRDRGPENTEAFF. The CDR3 region has the DNA TGTGCCAGCAGGGACAGGGGGCCGGAGAACACTGAAGCTTTCTTT. The J gene is TRBJ1-1, the V gene TRBV7-2; TRBD1 aligns across 11 bases. From germline, CDR1 is SGHTA and CDR2 FQGNSA. The CDR3 covers 15 residues. V was pared by 6 bases and J by 1 base, with 4 bases of the junction left unmatched. The full variable domain, in which reference TRBV7-2 and TRBJ1-1 provide the parts outside the CDR3, is GAGVSQSPSNKVTEKGKDVELRCDPISGHTALYWYRQSLGQGLEFLIYFQGNSAPDKSGLPSDRFSAERTGGSVSTLTIQRTQQEDSAVYLCASRDRGPENTEAFFGQGTRLTVV.